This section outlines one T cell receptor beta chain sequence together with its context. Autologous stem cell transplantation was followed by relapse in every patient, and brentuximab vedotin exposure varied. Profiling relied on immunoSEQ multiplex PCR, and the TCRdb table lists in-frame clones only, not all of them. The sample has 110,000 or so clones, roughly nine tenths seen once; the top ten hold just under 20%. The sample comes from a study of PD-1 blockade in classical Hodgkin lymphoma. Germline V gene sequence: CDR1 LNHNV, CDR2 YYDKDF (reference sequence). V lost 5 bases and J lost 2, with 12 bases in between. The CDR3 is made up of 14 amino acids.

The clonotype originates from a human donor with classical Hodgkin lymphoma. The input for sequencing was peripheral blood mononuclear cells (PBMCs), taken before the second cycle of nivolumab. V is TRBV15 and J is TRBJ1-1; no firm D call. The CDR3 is CATSPRHSNTEAFF. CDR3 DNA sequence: TGTGCCACCAGCCCGCGACATTCTAACACTGAAGCTTTCTTT. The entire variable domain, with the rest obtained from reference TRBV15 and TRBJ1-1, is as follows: DAMVIQNPRYQVTQFGKPVTLSCSQTLNHNVMYWYQQKSSQAPKLLFHYYDKDFNNEADTPDNFQSRRPNTSFCFLDIRSPGLGDTAMYLCATSPRHSNTEAFFGQGTRLTVV.